These 9 T cell receptor beta chains share one sample of origin, sequenced in a study of metastatic and nonmetastatic thyroid tumors (dated by TCRdb to about 2020). None of the patients had been given any treatment before thyroid surgery. The method was PCR. TCRdb records Illumina HiSeq 4000 as the sequencer. Through fastp at Q25 and MiXCR, TCRdb rebuilt clones from the public reads, retaining in-frame beta chains. For this sample there are tens of thousands of clones; approximately 20% appear just once. Of the sample, about 4% is held by the ten largest clones. The sample taken for sequencing was blood. The receptors shown here come from a male donor with papillary thyroid cancer or a benign thyroid nodule (not recorded which). Some clones in this sample may be carry-over from other donors' samples.

Many counts were recorded for this clone. The V and J genes are TRBV12-3 or TRBV12-4 and TRBJ2-1, with 7 nucleotides matching TRBD1. CDR3 length: 14 residues. The junction had 6 bases not matched to a gene; V was cut back by 2 bases and J by 8 bases. The CDR3 coding sequence is TGTGCCAGCAGTTTATCTGGACAGGCGGATGAGCAGTTCTTC. Translation gives CASSLSGQADEQFF.

This clone was counted ten times or more. In nucleotides, the CDR3 is TGCAGTGCTAGTTCCCCGGGACGAGCGGGAGCACAAGATACGCAGTATTTT. Amino acids: CSASSPGRAGAQDTQYF. The V call is TRBV20-1, the J call TRBJ2-3; TRBD2 matches at 8 bases. With V trimmed by 3 bases and J by 5 bases, 16 bases remained unmatched. The CDR3 contains 17 residues. The germline V gene has CDR1 DFQATT and CDR2 SNEGSKA (reference sequence).

This clone was picked up a small number of times. The rearrangement joins TRBV24-1 to TRBJ2-3; D call uncertain. The V end was cut by 5 bases, the J end by 2 bases, with 7 bases between. The CDR3 contains 13 residues. From germline, CDR1 is KGHDR and CDR2 SFDVKD. The CDR3 coding sequence is TGTGCCACCAGTGGTAAGACCACAGATACGCAGTATTTT. Encoded protein: CATSGKTTDTQYF.

This clone was seen ten or more times. V and J are TRBV28 and TRBJ2-1; a weak D match, TRBD1 (6 bases). The CDR3 sequence is 15 residues long. Trimming shortened V by 3 bases and J by 8 bases, and 17 bases separated the two germline ends. Germline V gene sequence: CDR1 MDHEN, CDR2 SYDVKM. The CDR3 DNA reads TGTGCCAGCAGTTTGGGGGCGGGCTTTATGGATGAGCAGTTCTTC. Amino acid sequence: CASSLGAGFMDEQFF.

This clone has ten or more counts. The chain has TRBV20-1 and TRBJ2-2, with 8 positions matching TRBD2. The germline V gene has CDR1 DFQATT and CDR2 SNEGSKA (reference sequence). Trimming took 0 bases from V and 3 from J; bases not matched to a gene: 3. The CDR3 totals 15 residues. CDR3: CSARDLLADTGELFF. Here the CDR3 DNA reads TGCAGTGCTAGAGACTTACTAGCGGACACCGGGGAGCTGTTTTTT.

J is TRBJ2-3 and V is TRBV2; 11 positions match TRBD2. V shed 6 bases and J 6 bases; nucleotides not matched to a gene: 8. There are 15 residues in the CDR3. Germline loops: CDR1 SNHLY, CDR2 FYNNEI. The CDR3 reads CASRWLAGGGDTQYF. CDR3 nucleotides: TGTGCCAGCAGGTGGCTAGCGGGAGGAGGTGATACGCAGTATTTT.

This clone was found many times. The chain links TRBV30 to TRBJ1-2; D is possibly TRBD1 (5 bases). This CDR3 is 15 amino acids long. Trimming took off 3 bases at V and 1 base at J, with 15 bases between the two ends. CDR1 is GTSNPN, CDR2 SVGIG, per germline (reference sequence). CDR3 residues: CAWRIGGTRNYGYTF. Written as DNA, the CDR3 is TGTGCCTGGAGAATTGGGGGGACCCGTAACTATGGCTACACCTTC.

The V and J genes are TRBV11-1 and TRBJ2-5; D may be TRBD1 (6 bases). Trimming pared 4 bases from V and 4 bases from J, leaving 13 bases between. Germline values: CDR1 SGHAT, CDR2 FQDESV (reference sequence). This CDR3 region has 14 residues. CDR3 DNA sequence: TGTGCCAGCAGCTCCCCCCCAGGGGTAGAGACCCAGTACTTC. This sequence encodes CASSSPPGVETQYF.

This clone was recorded a few times. The chain is built from TRBV7-8 and TRBJ1-2; D gene uncertain. CDR3 size: 12 residues. V gave up 4 bases and J gave up 3 bases, with 6 bases separating them. Germline lookup yields CDR1 SGHVS and CDR2 FQNEAQ. CDR3 sequence (DNA): TGTGCCAGCAGCTACGAACACTATGGCTACACCTTC. It specifies CASSYEHYGYTF.